The sample holds one count of the clone carrying this T cell receptor beta chain. The data were taken from a study of identical twins. After template switching added a universal primer site, the resulting cDNA carried unique molecular identifiers. TCRdb itself ran the 5' RACE reads through MiXCR, one entry per CDR3 protein. The table has about 530,000 distinct CDR3 sequences, 20% to 25% seen once; the top ten hold approximately 0.48%. The CDR3 extends over 15 amino acids. CDR1 and CDR2 (germline): SGHNT, YENEEA. Trimming cost V 5 bases and J 4 bases; bases outside gene matches: 6. These data also formed part of another study, on yellow fever vaccine responses in identical twins.

Sequences were obtained from CD4+ T cells sorted from blood. The receptor comes from a woman aged 18-35 years in good health. V is TRBV11-3 and J is TRBJ2-1, with 9 bases identical to TRBD1. The CDR3 bases are TGTGCCAGCAGCCTCATGACAGGGGGTTACAATGAGCAGTTCTTC. Translating it yields CASSLMTGGYNEQFF.